The entry that follows covers one T cell receptor (beta chain) sequence. The antigen remains unidentified. With iRepertoire HTBI primers and Arm-PCR of CDR3 regions, TCR beta libraries were built. Original methodology: In the combined samples, 50 to 75 TRBV and approximately 15 TRBJ segments were identified. MiXCR, applied by TCRdb to the multiplex PCR reads, yields one record per CDR3 protein. The V and J calls here are based on TCRdb, not the publication. The table has 650,000 to 850,000 distinct CDR3 sequences, 25% to 30% seen once; the top ten hold roughly 41%. This sample was included in a study of regulatory T cells in long-lasting Graves disease. Study-level results: Sample size, which was small, may have reduced accuracy. TCR diversity was lower in persistent Graves' patients (versus newly diagnosed ones).

The CDR3 totals 18 residues. V was trimmed by 2 bases and J by 3 bases, leaving 23 bases between them. The V gene's germline CDR1 is MGHDK and CDR2 SYGVNS. The time point was: persistent/refractory GD, antithyroid drugs over 5 years with positive TRAb. PBMCs were the source of the RNA used for TCR sequencing. This material consisted of peripheral blood mononuclear cells (PBMCs), taken when the disease was refractory, from a patient treated with antithyroid drugs. The TCR was taken from a female donor with Graves disease. This rearrangement joins TRBV25-1 to TRBJ2-7; D is possibly TRBD2 (5 bases). CDR3 DNA sequence: TGTGCCAGCAGTGAACGACCCACCTTAGGGCGGGCCCACTACGAGCAGTACTTC. It specifies CASSERPTLGRAHYEQYF.